The clone carrying this T cell receptor (beta chain) was observed at least ten times. This record comes from a study of neurological immune-mediated disorders. Documented time point: longitudinal time-point 3. The unsorted libraries originated from 2 million PBMCs kept at -80 C. By 5'RACE with 10-nucleotide random UMIs, the cDNA was made. A single record per CDR3 protein comes from TCRdb applying MiXCR to the 5' RACE reads. The table has some 80,000 distinct CDR3 sequences, around 4% seen once. With 0 bases removed from V and 6 bases from J, the gap between germline ends came to 16 bases. The CDR3 contains 15 residues. Germline CDR1 SGHRS, CDR2 YFSETQ.

The genes are TRBV5-1 and TRBJ2-7, with D possibly TRBD2 on 5 matching bases. Sequencing was done on a sample of PBMCs. The origin of this receptor is a woman aged 60-75 years with multiple sclerosis. CDR3 sequence (DNA): TGCGCCAGCAGCTTGGCCGGGTCGAGGGTTCGCGAGCAGTACTTC. Amino acids: CASSLAGSRVREQYF.